Sequencing of this T cell receptor beta chain was carried out in a study of PD-1 blockade in mismatch repair-deficient tumors. Assay: immunoSEQ multiplex PCR; the TCRdb copy retains only in-frame clones and omits some. The table records tens of thousands of clones, around 80% of them present only once. Findings and limits, study-wide: Rapid post-treatment expansion, then contraction, generally preceding radiologic response, marked tumor-resident clones.

Every patient had mismatch repair deficiency by PCR or immunohistochemistry. Notes on this clone: Its antigen is not known.

Germline V gene lookup returns CDR1 SNHLY and CDR2 FYNNEI. Trimming took off 2 bases at V and 2 bases at J, with 10 bases between the two ends. This CDR3 region has 15 residues. The input for sequencing was peripheral blood, taken 4 weeks after starting pembrolizumab. This sequence joins TRBV2 and TRBJ1-5; unclear D gene. The sequence derives from an adult with mismatch repair-deficient cancer. CDR3 amino acids: CASSESARGNQPQHF. As DNA, the CDR3 is TGTGCCAGCAGTGAATCCGCCCGGGGCAATCAGCCCCAGCATTTT.